These 2 T cell receptor beta chains came from one sample sequenced in a study of metastatic and nonmetastatic thyroid tumors. Using MiXCR, TCRdb reanalyzed the PCR reads. The table has roughly 19,000 clones, approximately 40% seen once; the top ten hold around 25%. Every patient was untreated before thyroid surgery. Sequenced sample: tumor tissue. These receptors all come from a female donor with papillary thyroid cancer or a benign thyroid nodule (not recorded which). Some clones in this sample may be carry-over from other donors' samples.

This clone turned up a few times. The rearrangement joins TRBV5-1 to TRBJ2-5, with a possible D match to TRBD2 (5 bases). Between the trimmed V and J ends, which lost 4 bases and 1 base, there was a span of 8 bases. The CDR3 contains 13 residues. Germline lookup yields CDR1 SGHRS and CDR2 YFSETQ. CDR3 nucleotide sequence: TGCGCCAGCAGCCCGAGGGTCCAAGAGACCCAGTACTTC. Translating it yields CASSPRVQETQYF.

This clone was detected only a few times. It may be a read error: a sequence one base away is much more abundant. DNA of the CDR3: TGTGCCGGCAGTCTAGCGGGGGCTACGTACGAGCAGTACTTC. Protein: CAGSLAGATYEQYF. The genes are TRBV2 and TRBJ2-7; 10 positions agree with TRBD2. Germline CDR1 reads SNHLY; CDR2 reads FYNNEI. CDR3 length: 14 amino acids.